This T cell receptor beta chain is from a study of T cell repertoires in cytomegalovirus infection. There are 15 residues in the CDR3. Trimming took 5 bases from V and 5 from J, leaving 15 bases between them. Germline V gene sequence: CDR1 SGHAT, CDR2 FQNNGV. General study points: Ex vivo, HLA-C-restricted CMV-specific TCR beta clonotypes prevailed over the rest of the response.

This clonotype was found many times. Its antigen is unidentified. TCRdb used MiXCR to reprocess the reads, holding one entry per CDR3 protein. The sample lists some 110,000 distinct CDR3 sequences, roughly a tenth occurring once. The sequence derives from a human donor in good health (CMV status not recorded). Some clones in this sample may be carry-over from other donors' samples. This rearrangement joins TRBV11-2 to TRBJ1-4; the D gene is possibly TRBD1 (6 bases). Sequencing was done on a sample of PBMCs, sequenced either directly or after in vitro stimulation (not recorded which). CDR3 in DNA: TGTGCCAGCAGCCCCCAGACAGGAGGAAATGAAAAACTGTTTTTT. It encodes CASSPQTGGNEKLFF. Looking up the rest from reference TRBV11-2 and TRBJ1-4 gives the full variable domain: EAGVAQSPRYKIIEKRQSVAFWCNPISGHATLYWYQQILGQGPKLLIQFQNNGVVDDSQLPKDRFSAERLKGVDSTLKIQPAKLEDSAVYLCASSPQTGGNEKLFFGSGTQLSVL.